Below are 32 T cell receptor beta chains sequenced from a single sample in a study of blood T cells in healthy people across ages. Sample-barcoded 5' priming and a J-beta primer mix drove a second PCR of roughly 6 to 12 cycles. Using its own MiXCR run on the 5' RACE reads, TCRdb lists one record per CDR3 protein. The data hold 540,000 or so distinct CDR3 sequences, with under 55% observed a single time. What was sequenced was blood. All receptors come from a man older than 75 in good health.

This clonotype appeared a few times. V usage is TRBV29-1 and J usage is TRBJ2-5; 10 nucleotides line up with TRBD1. The V segment lost 7 bases and the J segment 11 bases; nucleotides outside the gene matches: 16. The CDR3 has 14 amino acids. Germline V gives CDR1 SQVTM, CDR2 ANQGSEA. CDR3 region: CSAGKGQGSVEQYF. In DNA form, the CDR3 reads TGCAGCGCTGGCAAGGGACAGGGGTCCGTAGAGCAGTACTTC.

The J gene is TRBJ2-1, the V gene TRBV9; 7 nucleotides line up with TRBD1. CDR3 length: 12 amino acids. Germline CDR1 and CDR2: SGDLS and YYNGEE. J gave up 13 bases and V 4 bases, and 8 bases lay outside the gene matches. CDR3 loop: CASSLMTGLQFF. Here the CDR3 DNA reads TGTGCCAGCAGCTTGATGACAGGGCTACAGTTCTTC.

This clonotype was counted once. The chain is built from TRBV3-1 and TRBJ2-3; 9 bases line up with TRBD2. The V gene's germline CDR1 is LGHDT and CDR2 YNNKEL (reference sequence). J gave up 0 bases and V 4 bases, and 14 bases lay outside the gene matches. There are 19 residues in the CDR3. This CDR3 reads CASSRRGGAHLGSTDTQYF. The CDR3 DNA follows: TGTGCCAGCAGCCGGCGGGGGGGAGCTCACCTGGGGAGCACAGATACGCAGTATTTT.

This clonotype was detected a few times. The chain uses TRBV2 and TRBJ1-4; 9 bases match TRBD1. J gave up 8 bases and V 5 bases, and 6 bases lay outside the gene matches. This CDR3 is built from 14 residues. Germline CDR1 and CDR2: SNHLY and FYNNEI. In DNA, the CDR3 is TGTGCCAGCAGTCTACAGGGGGCTCTGGAAAAACTGTTTTTT. Residues: CASSLQGALEKLFF.

CDR3 in DNA: TGCGCCAGCAGCCATGTTCGGGACACCACCAACACCGGGGAGCTGTTTTTT. It is translated as CASSHVRDTTNTGELFF. The V and J genes are TRBV4-3 and TRBJ2-2; D may be TRBD1 (6 bases). V lost 3 bases, J lost 2 bases, and 16 bases lay in between. Germline CDR1 reads LGHNA; CDR2 reads YSLEER. The length of the CDR3 is 17 residues.

This clonotype was detected ten times or more. J is TRBJ2-7 and V is TRBV7-9; D is ambiguous. The CDR3 totals 14 residues. Deletions cut 1 base from V and 5 bases from J, with 12 bases between. The germline CDR1 and CDR2 sequences are SEHNR and FQNEAQ (reference sequence). DNA of the CDR3: TGTGCCAGCAGCTTAGGCCCGCGAACCGACGAGCAGTACTTC. It specifies CASSLGPRTDEQYF. Filled out from reference TRBV7-9 and TRBJ2-7, the complete variable domain reads DTGVSQNPRHKITKRGQNVTFRCDPISEHNRLYWYRQTLGQGPEFLTYFQNEAQLEKSRLLSDRFSAERPKGSFSTLEIQRTEQGDSAMYLCASSLGPRTDEQYFGPGTRLTVT.

The chain recombines TRBV7-9 with TRBJ2-7, with a possible D match to TRBD1 (5 bases). Germline CDR1 SEHNR, CDR2 FQNEAQ (reference sequence). Trimming took 5 bases from V and 3 from J, leaving 11 bases between them. The CDR3 consists of 13 residues. CDR3 sequence: CASSPDNRYEQYF. CDR3 bases: TGTGCCAGCAGCCCGGACAATCGCTACGAGCAGTACTTC.

This clonotype has just a few counts. The chain has TRBV7-2 and TRBJ2-3; D is possibly TRBD1 (7 bases). Germline values: CDR1 SGHTA, CDR2 FQGNSA. The CDR3 length is 12 residues. The V end lost 3 bases, the J end lost 9 bases, and 10 bases lay between the germline ends. Here the CDR3 reads CASSFPGGTQYF. The CDR3 DNA is TGTGCCAGCAGCTTCCCAGGGGGGACGCAGTATTTT.

This chain joins TRBV11-2 and TRBJ2-1, with 7 bases fitting TRBD1. The DNA matches TRBJ2-7 better at its end, which makes the J call doubtful. The CDR3 totals 15 residues. Germline V gene data show CDR1 as SGHAT and CDR2 as FQNNGV. The CDR3 sequence is CASSPRTGSYNEQYF. The CDR3 nucleotides are TGTGCCAGCAGCCCCCGGACAGGCTCCTACAATGAGCAGTACTTC.

This clonotype was detected only a few times. The chain has TRBV3-1 and TRBJ1-2; 8 bases line up with TRBD1. The germline V gene has CDR1 LGHDT and CDR2 YNNKEL (reference sequence). Unmatched junction bases numbered 7, after V lost 4 bases and J lost 6 bases. CDR3 size: 14 residues. CDR3: CASSRSWTGNGYTF. CDR3 in DNA: TGTGCCAGCAGCCGATCATGGACAGGGAATGGCTACACCTTC.

The chain uses TRBV29-1 and TRBJ1-4; D gene uncertain. CDR3 size: 13 residues. Germline CDR1 SQVTM, CDR2 ANQGSEA. Between the trimmed V and J ends, which lost 6 bases and 4 bases, there was a span of 12 bases. CDR3 DNA: TGCAGCGTCCCGGGAGACGATAATGAAAAACTGTTTTTT. The encoded protein is CSVPGDDNEKLFF.

A few counts support this clonotype. This rearrangement joins TRBV6-1 to TRBJ2-7, with D hard to call. Germline assignment: CDR1 MNHNS and CDR2 SASEGT. This CDR3 has 13 amino acids. The V gene lost 7 bases and the J gene lost 7 bases, with 17 bases spanning the gap. CDR3: CASIYSPSWEQYF. DNA for the CDR3: TGTGCCAGCATATACAGCCCGTCTTGGGAGCAGTACTTC.

This rearrangement joins TRBV4-1 to TRBJ2-7; D remains ambiguous. Germline V gives CDR1 MGHRA, CDR2 YSYEKL. Deletions cut 3 bases from V and 6 bases from J, with 15 bases between. The CDR3 totals 14 residues. Here the CDR3 reads CASSHPLGGSEQYF. The CDR3, as DNA: TGCGCCAGCAGCCACCCCTTAGGCGGCTCCGAGCAGTACTTC.

The V and J genes are TRBV28 and TRBJ2-7; a weak D match, TRBD2 (6 bases). Germline CDR1 MDHEN, CDR2 SYDVKM. The CDR3 has 14 amino acids. Trimming removed 3 bases from V and 12 bases from J, with 21 bases in between. As DNA, the CDR3 is TGTGCCAGCAGTTTGGCCCTGGCGGGGTCTTCTCGGTACTTC. Translation gives CASSLALAGSSRYF.

This clonotype was seen ten or more times. V and J are TRBV6-6 and TRBJ2-5, with 7 bases matching TRBD2. CDR1 and CDR2 from the germline V gene are MNHNY and SVGAGI (reference sequence). This CDR3 contains 14 residues. After removal of 2 bases from V and 2 bases from J, the junction contained 2 bases not matched to a gene. CDR3: CASSYGGEQETQYF. The DNA for the CDR3 is TGTGCCAGCAGTTACGGGGGGGAACAAGAGACCCAGTACTTC.

This clonotype was seen only a few times. This rearrangement joins TRBV4-3 to TRBJ2-7; tentative D call: TRBD1 (5 bases). The V end was cut by 1 base, the J end by 6 bases, with 10 bases between. CDR1 is LGHNA, CDR2 YSLEER, per germline. The CDR3 extends over 13 amino acids. Here the CDR3 reads CASSQVQGSEQYF. The CDR3 DNA sequence: TGCGCCAGCAGCCAAGTTCAGGGCAGCGAGCAGTACTTC.

V usage is TRBV29-1 and J usage is TRBJ1-2; D not resolved. Per the germline V gene, CDR1 is SQVTM and CDR2 is ANQGSEA. CDR3 length: 11 amino acids. Deletions cut 1 base from V and 4 bases from J, with 4 bases between. CDR3 sequence (DNA): TGCAGCGTTGAAGGGGTCTATGGCTACACCTTC. Residues: CSVEGVYGYTF. The variable domain in full, completed from reference TRBV29-1 and TRBJ1-2, reads SAVISQKPSRDICQRGTSLTIQCQVDSQVTMMFWYRQQPGQSLTLIATANQGSEATYESGFVIDKFPISRPNLTFSTLTVSNMSPEDSSIYLCSVEGVYGYTFGSGTRLTVV.

This clonotype was counted only a few times. CDR3: CASSSDRGSDTQYF. The CDR3, as DNA: TGTGCCAGCAGTTCCGACAGGGGGTCCGATACGCAGTATTTT. The chain carries TRBV7-3 and TRBJ2-3; 9 bases are a match to TRBD1. CDR3 length: 14 amino acids. V dropped 6 bases and J dropped 6; count of bases not matched to a gene: 7. Germline CDR1 reads SGHTA; CDR2 reads FQGTGA.

The chain couples TRBV6-6 to TRBJ1-2; D gene ambiguous. This CDR3 contains 15 residues. V dropped 4 bases and J dropped 4 bases, with 16 bases sitting between them. Germline V gene lookup returns CDR1 MNHNY and CDR2 SVGAGI (reference sequence). CDR3 bases: TGTGCCAGCAGTTCCTTCCCTAGGGTGCCCTATGGCTACACCTTC. This gives the protein CASSSFPRVPYGYTF.

This chain links TRBV20-1 with TRBJ2-3; 7 bases agree with TRBD2. Per the germline V gene, CDR1 is DFQATT and CDR2 is SNEGSKA (reference sequence). With V trimmed by 0 bases and J by 8 bases, 8 bases remained unmatched. The CDR3 consists of 14 residues. This CDR3 reads CSARDRGSGVTQYF. The DNA of the CDR3 is TGCAGTGCTAGAGACCGCGGGAGTGGGGTTACGCAGTATTTT.

J is TRBJ2-2 and V is TRBV5-1; 9 nucleotides align to TRBD2. Germline V gene sequence: CDR1 SGHRS, CDR2 YFSETQ. The CDR3 runs to 16 residues. Trimming removed 4 bases from V and 7 bases from J; junction bases left unmatched: 11. CDR3 DNA: TGCGCCAGCAGCCTTGGGACTAGCCTTTATGTCGGGGAGCTGTTTTTT. This codes for CASSLGTSLYVGELFF.

This chain links TRBV20-1 with TRBJ2-1; 9 bases map to TRBD2. The CDR3 contains 15 residues. Germline CDR1 is DFQATT and CDR2 is SNEGSKA (reference sequence). V dropped 3 bases and J dropped 2; count of bases not matched to a gene: 5. CDR3 DNA: TGCAGTGCTAGTTTTAGCGGGAGTCCCTACAATGAGCAGTTCTTC. Its protein product is CSASFSGSPYNEQFF.

This clonotype was found a few times. This sequence joins TRBV12-3 or TRBV12-4 and TRBJ2-1, with TRBD2 as a possible D gene (6 bases). Between the trimmed V and J ends, which lost 7 bases and 2 bases, there was a span of 12 bases. This CDR3 has 14 residues. The CDR3 is CASIMEGTYNEQFF. CDR3 bases: TGTGCCAGCATCATGGAGGGGACCTACAATGAGCAGTTCTTC.

The CDR3 loop reads CASSLAGRGGEQFF. CDR3 sequence (DNA): TGTGCCAGCAGTTTGGCAGGGCGGGGAGGTGAGCAGTTCTTC. The V call is TRBV12-3 or TRBV12-4, the J call TRBJ2-1; possible D gene TRBD2, 6 bases. Between the trimmed V and J ends, which lost 3 bases and 9 bases, there was a span of 15 bases. This CDR3 contains 14 residues.

V is TRBV5-1 and J is TRBJ2-1, with D tentatively TRBD2 (6 bases). The V gene lost 0 bases and the J gene lost 8 bases, with 15 bases spanning the gap. The CDR3 has 15 amino acids. In germline, CDR1 is SGHRS, CDR2 YFSETQ. The CDR3 here is CASSLEEGLIDEQFF. The CDR3 coding sequence is TGCGCCAGCAGCTTGGAGGAGGGGTTGATCGATGAGCAGTTCTTC.

This chain uses TRBV7-9 with TRBJ1-2, with D unclear. This CDR3 comprises 13 residues. Per the germline V gene, CDR1 is SEHNR and CDR2 is FQNEAQ (reference sequence). V was cut by 5 bases and J by 2 bases, with 9 bases left in between. CDR3 coding DNA: TGTGCCAGCAGCCCGGTAGTGAACTATGGCTACACCTTC. Protein sequence: CASSPVVNYGYTF. Full variable domain (missing parts from reference TRBV7-9 and TRBJ1-2): DTGVSQNPRHKITKRGQNVTFRCDPISEHNRLYWYRQTLGQGPEFLTYFQNEAQLEKSRLLSDRFSAERPKGSFSTLEIQRTEQGDSAMYLCASSPVVNYGYTFGSGTRLTVV.

The chain uses TRBV20-1 and TRBJ2-2; a weak D match, TRBD2 (6 bases). V was trimmed by 6 bases and J by 5 bases, leaving 22 bases between them. CDR3 length: 16 residues. Germline CDR1 reads DFQATT; CDR2 reads SNEGSKA (reference sequence). CDR3 coding DNA: TGCAGTGCCAGCCGGGCTAGCGTTGGGGGGACCGGGGAGCTGTTTTTT. It translates to CSASRASVGGTGELFF.

The table lists this clonotype with many counts. J is TRBJ2-3 and V is TRBV7-2; D is undetermined. Per the germline V gene, CDR1 is SGHTA and CDR2 is FQGNSA. There are 13 residues in the CDR3. The ends were cut back, 1 base at V and 6 bases at J, with 8 bases in the middle. The CDR3 DNA reads as TGTGCCAGCAGCTTAGATGTTGGGGATACGCAGTATTTT. Its translation is CASSLDVGDTQYF.

This chain links TRBV20-1 with TRBJ2-3; TRBD1 matches at 8 bases. V shed 5 bases and J 3 bases; nucleotides not matched to a gene: 7. Germline V CDR1 and CDR2: DFQATT, SNEGSKA (reference sequence). The CDR3 spans 14 residues. The CDR3 region has the DNA TGCAGTGCTCAGGGGGCAGAAGATACAGATACGCAGTATTTT. Its translation: CSAQGAEDTDTQYF.

The genes are TRBV20-1 and TRBJ2-5, with D tentatively TRBD2 (5 bases). The CDR3 totals 12 residues. Trimming left V 6 bases short and J 11 bases short, with 19 bases between. Germline CDR1 is DFQATT and CDR2 is SNEGSKA (reference sequence). CDR3 sequence reads: CSAPALRGEQYF. CDR3 nucleotide sequence: TGCAGTGCCCCGGCCTTACGGGGAGAGCAGTACTTC.

V and J are TRBV27 and TRBJ2-1, with TRBD1 as a possible D gene (5 bases). Germline CDR1 reads MNHEY; CDR2 reads SMNVEV (reference sequence). The CDR3 has 16 residues. V was clipped by 8 bases and J by 9 bases, with 26 bases between them. The CDR3 DNA reads TGTGCCAGCCCCCCTTCCGCAGGGTTTGACCTGGGTGAGCAGTTCTTC. This translates into CASPPSAGFDLGEQFF.

The chain uses TRBV7-9 and TRBJ1-2, with 12 bases fitting TRBD1. Looked up from germline, CDR1 is SEHNR and CDR2 is FQNEAQ (reference sequence). The CDR3 covers 16 residues. J was trimmed by 7 bases and V by 2 bases; bases with no gene match: 8. In DNA, the CDR3 is TGTGCCAGCAGCTTATGGTTCGGGACAGGGGGCTTTGGCTACACCTTC. Translating it yields CASSLWFGTGGFGYTF.